This T cell receptor (beta chain) was captured by sequencing in a study of shared clonotypes between healthy human individuals. General observations from the study: What naive subsets generally showed was a larger estimated richness than memory subsets showed.

The J segment lost 2 bases and the V segment lost 2 bases, leaving 7 bases of the junction unmatched. The CDR3 extends over 16 amino acids. Germline V CDR1 and CDR2: MGHRA, YSYEKL. Selected positively for CCR7 and CD45RO-negative, naive CD8 cells excluded terminally differentiated effector memory CD45RA+ cells. Turning to this clone: Antigen unknown.

The authors ran the assay at deep level. The data were produced by immunoSEQ multiplex PCR, yet TCRdb's version contains in-frame clones alone and is incomplete. The repertoire holds more than 550,000 clones, 92% seen once, with about a quarter in the top ten. The TCR originated in a man aged 30-40 years in good health. The chain carries TRBV4-1 and TRBJ2-3, with TRBD2 matching over 7 bases. Material for sequencing was naive CD8+ T cells sorted from blood. CDR3 protein: CASSQRASGPTDTQYF. In DNA form, the CDR3 reads TGCGCCAGCAGCCAACGCGCTAGCGGACCCACAGATACGCAGTATTTT.